These 9 T cell receptor beta chains share one sample of origin, sequenced in a study of control samples from healthy donors and cancer patients. TCRdb's copy holds only in-frame clones and misses some; the assay was immunoSEQ multiplex PCR. This table has more than 35,000 clones, about 95% appearing once. Sequencing input: blood. All receptors derive from a man between 60 and 70 years old in good health.

CDR3 loop: CASSLGAVYEQYF. In DNA, the CDR3 is TGTGCCAGCAGCTTAGGTGCCGTCTACGAGCAGTACTTC. This chain connects TRBV11-2 to TRBJ2-7; D call uncertain. The germline V gene encodes CDR1 SGHAT and CDR2 FQNNGV. Trimming took off 1 base at V and 3 bases at J, with 7 bases between the two ends. The CDR3 runs to 13 residues. The full variable domain, rest sourced from reference TRBV11-2 and TRBJ2-7, is EAGVAQSPRYKIIEKRQSVAFWCNPISGHATLYWYQQILGQGPKLLIQFQNNGVVDDSQLPKDRFSAERLKGVDSTLKIQPAKLEDSAVYLCASSLGAVYEQYFGPGTRLTVT.

This chain connects TRBV9 to TRBJ2-7; D gene uncertain. The germline gives CDR1 SGDLS, CDR2 YYNGEE. V lost 0 bases to trimming and J lost 2 bases, with 18 bases between them. The CDR3 has 17 amino acids. The CDR3 bases are TGTGCCAGCAGCGTAGATTTTTCGACTCTGGGCGCCTACGAGCAGTACTTC. The encoded protein is CASSVDFSTLGAYEQYF.

The chain joins TRBV9 to TRBJ1-3; D not resolved. CDR3 length: 15 amino acids. V lost 4 bases and J lost 4, with 15 bases in between. CDR1 is SGDLS and CDR2 is YYNGEE in the germline V gene. The CDR3 loop reads CASSPQARTGNTIYF. The DNA of the CDR3 is TGTGCCAGCAGCCCCCAGGCCCGTACGGGAAACACCATATATTTT.

This sequence joins TRBV19 and TRBJ1-1; the D is unclear. Trimming shortened V by 5 bases and J by 1 base, and 8 bases separated the two germline ends. The germline V gene encodes CDR1 LNHDA and CDR2 SQIVND (reference sequence). The CDR3 has 13 amino acids. The CDR3 is CASSVAENTEAFF. The CDR3 nucleotides are TGTGCCAGTAGTGTGGCAGAGAACACTGAAGCTTTCTTT.

V and J are TRBV29-1 and TRBJ1-1; 8 nucleotides line up with TRBD1. CDR1 is SQVTM, CDR2 ANQGSEA, per germline. The CDR3 spans 16 residues. V was pared by 4 bases and J by 1 base, with 11 bases of the junction left unmatched. CDR3 loop: CSVANGRGRSNTEAFF. The CDR3 DNA sequence: TGCAGCGTTGCTAACGGCAGGGGGCGTTCGAACACTGAAGCTTTCTTT.

The rearrangement links TRBV24-1 to TRBJ2-5, with TRBD2 identical over 9 bases. The V gene's germline CDR1 is KGHDR and CDR2 SFDVKD. The CDR3 has 16 amino acids. V lost 4 bases to trimming and J lost 2 bases; unmatched junction nucleotides: 7. In nucleotides, the CDR3 is TGTGCCACCAGTGACATTACTAGCGGGCCACAAGAGACCCAGTACTTC. Protein sequence: CATSDITSGPQETQYF.

V and J are TRBV30 and TRBJ2-1; possible D gene TRBD2, 6 bases. Trimming took 6 bases from V and 0 from J, leaving 9 bases between them. Germline assignment: CDR1 GTSNPN and CDR2 SVGIG (reference sequence). The CDR3 has 13 residues. As DNA, the CDR3 is TGTGCCTGCCAGCGGGTCTCCTACAATGAGCAGTTCTTC. Amino acid sequence: CACQRVSYNEQFF.

The chain has TRBV7-9 and TRBJ2-5; the match to TRBD2 covers 8 bases. The CDR3 length is 14 residues. J was trimmed by 2 bases and V by 8 bases; bases with no gene match: 7. Germline lookup yields CDR1 SEHNR and CDR2 FQNEAQ (reference sequence). The CDR3 region is CASRESGGQETQYF. CDR3 sequence (DNA): TGTGCCAGCCGTGAAAGCGGGGGACAAGAGACCCAGTACTTC. Supplemented by reference TRBV7-9 and TRBJ2-5, the full variable domain reads DTGVSQNPRHKITKRGQNVTFRCDPISEHNRLYWYRQTLGQGPEFLTYFQNEAQLEKSRLLSDRFSAERPKGSFSTLEIQRTEQGDSAMYLCASRESGGQETQYFGPGTRLLVL.

The V call is TRBV19, the J call TRBJ2-5; D might be TRBD2 (5 bases). V was pared by 3 bases and J by 9 bases, with 17 bases between. This CDR3 comprises 14 residues. Germline V lookup: CDR1 LNHDA, CDR2 SQIVND (reference sequence). In nucleotides, the CDR3 is TGTGCCAGTAGTATTGGGCTAGTGGGAGCCTCCCAGTACTTC. As protein: CASSIGLVGASQYF.